Below are 29 T cell receptor beta chains sequenced from a single sample in a study of T cell responses to AZD1222 COVID-19 vaccine. The repertoire was sequenced with immunoSEQ multiplex PCR; TCRdb's copy has only in-frame clones and lacks some. The repertoire holds 110,000 to 150,000 clones, with over 75% as singletons. The specimen comprised peripheral blood, sampled on day 0 of AZD1222 vaccination. Receptors were obtained from an adult in good health.

The chain links TRBV4-1 to TRBJ1-5; 8 bases fit TRBD1. CDR1 is MGHRA, CDR2 YSYEKL, per germline. The CDR3 loop spans 16 amino acids. V shed 1 base, J shed 3 bases, and the junction held 5 bases outside the gene matches. The CDR3 DNA reads TGCGCCAGCAGCCAAGGCCCGACAGGGGCCAATCAGCCCCAGCATTTT. This gives the protein CASSQGPTGANQPQHF.

This sequence joins TRBV12-3 or TRBV12-4 and TRBJ2-1, with D tentatively TRBD1 or TRBD2 (5 bases each). The V and J ends lost 6 bases and 7 bases respectively, with 13 bases between them. This CDR3 is 13 amino acids long. CDR3 region: CASSPAWGNEQFF. As DNA, the CDR3 is TGTGCCAGCAGCCCCGCCTGGGGGAATGAGCAGTTCTTC.

The gene calls are TRBV11-2 and TRBJ2-7; D might be TRBD2 (5 bases). The CDR3 runs 15 residues. CDR1 is SGHAT and CDR2 is FQNNGV in the germline V gene. V was trimmed by 5 bases and J by 5 bases, leaving 19 bases between them. The CDR3 nucleotides are TGTGCCAGCAGCGGACTTAGAGTTAAGATAGACGAGCAGTACTTC. As protein: CASSGLRVKIDEQYF.

The V gene is TRBV11-2, the J gene TRBJ1-3, with TRBD1 matching over 8 bases. V lost 4 bases and J lost 0; bases outside the gene matches: 2. This CDR3 contains 15 residues. Germline V CDR1 and CDR2: SGHAT, FQNNGV. Written as DNA, the CDR3 is TGTGCCAGCAGCTCGGGACAGGTCTCTGGAAACACCATATATTTT. It codes for CASSSGQVSGNTIYF.

The J gene is TRBJ2-7, the V gene TRBV3-1 (or the pseudogene TRBV3-2); 9 bases match TRBD1. Germline V gene sequence: CDR1 LGHDT, CDR2 YNNKEL (reference sequence). The CDR3 consists of 15 residues. Trimming at V came to 1 base and at J to 2 bases, leaving 3 bases not matched to a gene. In nucleotides, the CDR3 is TGTGCCAGCAGCCAAGGGTGGGACAGGGCCTACGAGCAGTACTTC. Encoded protein: CASSQGWDRAYEQYF.

The chain combines TRBV24-1 with TRBJ1-3; D unclear. Trimming removed 4 bases from V and 0 bases from J, with 9 bases in between. This CDR3 contains 15 residues. From germline, CDR1 is KGHDR and CDR2 SFDVKD. As DNA, the CDR3 is TGTGCCACCAGTGACAGTGGGAGCTCTGGAAACACCATATATTTT. It yields the protein CATSDSGSSGNTIYF.

The chain has TRBV2 and TRBJ2-2; unclear D gene. CDR3 length equals 13 residues. The V end was cut by 8 bases, the J end by 1 base, with 8 bases between. Germline CDR1 SNHLY, CDR2 FYNNEI. The CDR3 reads CASPLENTGELFF. In DNA form, the CDR3 reads TGTGCCAGCCCCCTAGAGAACACCGGGGAGCTGTTTTTT.

The rearrangement links TRBV28 to TRBJ1-1; D gene ambiguous. Trimming shortened V by 2 bases and J by 5 bases, and 15 bases separated the two germline ends. This CDR3 contains 15 residues. Germline CDR1 and CDR2: MDHEN and SYDVKM. As DNA, the CDR3 is TGTGCCAGCAGTTTACCAAGACCCTCCCCAACTGAAGCTTTCTTT. It codes for CASSLPRPSPTEAFF.

V usage is TRBV27 and J usage is TRBJ2-1; no clear D gene. Trimming pared 5 bases from V and 2 bases from J, leaving 4 bases between. Germline-derived CDR1 and CDR2 are MNHEY and SMNVEV (reference sequence). CDR3 length: 12 amino acids. As DNA, the CDR3 is TGTGCCAGCAGTACAGCCTACAATGAGCAGTTCTTC. Translated: CASSTAYNEQFF.

The J gene is TRBJ2-1, the V gene TRBV28; 8 bases match TRBD2. The J segment lost 6 bases and the V segment lost 6 bases, leaving 10 bases of the junction unmatched. Per the germline V gene, CDR1 is MDHEN and CDR2 is SYDVKM. This CDR3 has 15 residues. CDR3 sequence (DNA): TGTGCCAGCAGGCCGGGGGGGCCAACGGCCAATGAGCAGTTCTTC. Translated: CASRPGGPTANEQFF.

J is TRBJ1-2 and V is TRBV3-1 (or the pseudogene TRBV3-2), with 11 bases aligning to TRBD1. J gave up 5 bases and V 5 bases, and 7 bases lay outside the gene matches. Looked up from germline, CDR1 is LGHDT and CDR2 is YNNKEL (reference sequence). This CDR3 is 15 amino acids long. The DNA for the CDR3 is TGTGCCAGCAGCGCTCGGGACAGGGGGGTGTATGGCTACACCTTC. Protein: CASSARDRGVYGYTF.

V is TRBV6-5 and J is TRBJ1-5; the D is unclear. The V end was cut by 2 bases, the J end by 4 bases, with 9 bases between. CDR3 length equals 14 residues. Germline CDR1 is MNHEY and CDR2 is SVGAGI. The CDR3 loop reads CASSYEAGNQPQHF. CDR3 nucleotide sequence: TGTGCCAGCAGTTACGAGGCCGGGAATCAGCCCCAGCATTTT.

The chain has TRBV5-1 and TRBJ1-2; TRBD1 aligns across 7 bases. Germline values: CDR1 SGHRS, CDR2 YFSETQ. The V gene end was trimmed by 5 bases and the J gene end by 3 bases; junction bases not matched to a gene: 16. There are 17 residues in the CDR3. CDR3 sequence: CASRVLDRAAEDYGYTF. DNA for the CDR3: TGCGCCAGCAGGGTCCTAGACAGGGCAGCGGAGGACTATGGCTACACCTTC.

The chain employs TRBV18 and TRBJ1-3, with a possible D match to TRBD1 (5 bases). Germline loops: CDR1 KGHSH, CDR2 LQKENI. Trimming cost V 3 bases and J 3 bases, with 15 bases left between them. The CDR3 is 16 residues long. CDR3 coding DNA: TGTGCCAGCTCACCGGTCTCTAAACAGGTTGGAAACACCATATATTTT. Its protein product is CASSPVSKQVGNTIYF.

The genes are TRBV4-1 and TRBJ2-3; 12 nucleotides line up with TRBD2. With 3 bases clipped from V and 3 bases from J, the junction kept 10 bases outside the gene matches. Germline V gives CDR1 MGHRA, CDR2 YSYEKL. This CDR3 has 18 amino acids. The CDR3 sequence is CASSHLGGGLAGTDTQYF. The CDR3 region has the DNA TGCGCCAGCAGCCATCTCGGTGGCGGACTAGCGGGGACAGATACGCAGTATTTT.

V is TRBV7-9 and J is TRBJ1-4; D call uncertain. The V end lost 4 bases, the J end lost 8 bases, and 8 bases lay between the germline ends. In germline, CDR1 is SEHNR, CDR2 FQNEAQ (reference sequence). The CDR3 contains 12 residues. CDR3 DNA sequence: TGTGCCAGCAGCTATGACGGGGAAAAACTGTTTTTT. Translated: CASSYDGEKLFF.

The chain combines TRBV11-2 with TRBJ1-2, with D maybe TRBD1 (5 bases). V gave up 5 bases and J gave up 6 bases, with 13 bases separating them. CDR3 length equals 13 residues. CDR1 and CDR2 from the germline V gene are SGHAT and FQNNGV. The CDR3 protein is CASSGKGRDGYTF. DNA for the CDR3: TGTGCCAGCAGCGGCAAGGGGCGGGATGGCTACACCTTC.

V and J are TRBV24-1 and TRBJ2-5, with D unresolved. Germline values: CDR1 KGHDR, CDR2 SFDVKD. The CDR3 sequence is 15 residues long. Trimming cost V 3 bases and J 9 bases, with 19 bases left between them. CDR3 coding DNA: TGTGCCACCAGTGATCCCTTAAGTAGCCCAGACTCCCAGTACTTC. This gives the protein CATSDPLSSPDSQYF.

The chain has TRBV10-3 and TRBJ2-5; 7 bases are a match to TRBD2. The germline gives CDR1 ENHRY, CDR2 SYGVKD. The CDR3 is 14 residues long. The junction had 10 bases not matched to a gene; V was cut back by 10 bases and J by 2 bases. Here the CDR3 DNA reads TGTGCCACAATTGGCGGGAGAGGACAAGAGACCCAGTACTTC. Its protein product is CATIGGRGQETQYF.

V usage is TRBV5-1 and J usage is TRBJ2-5, with TRBD2 matching 7 bases. The V and J ends lost 2 bases and 3 bases, in that order; junction bases with no gene match: 4. Germline values: CDR1 SGHRS, CDR2 YFSETQ. This CDR3 is 14 amino acids long. CDR3 loop: CASSLMSGEETQYF. As DNA, the CDR3 is TGCGCCAGCAGCTTAATGAGCGGGGAAGAGACCCAGTACTTC. Combining the CDR3 with reference TRBV5-1 and TRBJ2-5 gives the whole variable domain KAGVTQTPRYLIKTRGQQVTLSCSPISGHRSVSWYQQTPGQGLQFLFEYFSETQRNKGNFPGRFSGRQFSNSRSEMNVSTLELGDSALYLCASSLMSGEETQYFGPGTRLLVL.

This chain uses TRBV19 with TRBJ1-1, with D possibly being TRBD1 (5 bases). CDR1 is LNHDA, CDR2 SQIVND, per germline (reference sequence). This CDR3 region has 12 residues. V shed 6 bases and J shed 4 bases, with 9 bases lying between them. The CDR3 protein is CASSPGLTEAFF. The CDR3 DNA follows: TGTGCCAGTAGCCCGGGGCTCACTGAAGCTTTCTTT.

V and J are TRBV11-2 and TRBJ1-1; no firm D call. CDR1 is SGHAT and CDR2 is FQNNGV in the germline V gene. The CDR3 is 13 residues long. Trimming pared 5 bases from V and 2 bases from J, leaving 9 bases between. The CDR3 spells CASSIAGNTEAFF. CDR3 DNA: TGTGCCAGCAGCATCGCAGGAAACACTGAAGCTTTCTTT. Variable domain in full (rest from reference TRBV11-2 and TRBJ1-1): EAGVAQSPRYKIIEKRQSVAFWCNPISGHATLYWYQQILGQGPKLLIQFQNNGVVDDSQLPKDRFSAERLKGVDSTLKIQPAKLEDSAVYLCASSIAGNTEAFFGQGTRLTVV.

The chain is built from TRBV5-1 and TRBJ2-7; D may be TRBD1 (5 bases). V lost 4 bases and J lost 3, with 17 bases in between. The CDR3 is 15 amino acids. The V gene's germline CDR1 is SGHRS and CDR2 YFSETQ. CDR3 DNA sequence: TGCGCCAGCAGCACCGGACACTCAGGTCTCTACGAGCAGTACTTC. Translated: CASSTGHSGLYEQYF.

The V gene is TRBV2, the J gene TRBJ2-2; TRBD1 agrees at 12 bases. Losses at the gene ends were 7 bases for V and 6 bases for J; bases not matched to a gene: 6. The length of the CDR3 is 15 residues. Germline values: CDR1 SNHLY, CDR2 FYNNEI. CDR3 residues: CASISGQGASGELFF. CDR3 DNA sequence: TGTGCCAGCATCTCGGGACAGGGGGCCTCCGGGGAGCTGTTTTTT.

As DNA, the CDR3 is TGTGCCAGCAGTGAAGTTCCGGGGGCCAGCTATGGCTACACCTTC. Its translation: CASSEVPGASYGYTF. This rearrangement joins TRBV6-1 to TRBJ1-2; TRBD1 might be the D (6 bases). The length of the CDR3 is 15 residues. Germline CDR1 reads MNHNS; CDR2 reads SASEGT. Trimming stripped 1 base from V and 4 bases from J, with 13 bases between.

The CDR3 protein is CASSPSPPVGGNTIYF. The CDR3 DNA sequence: TGTGCCAGCAGTCCATCTCCTCCAGTGGGGGGAAACACCATATATTTT. The V and J genes are TRBV28 and TRBJ1-3, with no clear D. Germline V gives CDR1 MDHEN, CDR2 SYDVKM. This CDR3 spans 16 amino acids. The V and J ends lost 5 bases and 4 bases respectively, with 18 bases between them.

This clone appeared a few times. J is TRBJ1-1 and V is TRBV6-2 or TRBV6-3; D call uncertain. Per the germline V gene, CDR1 is MNHEY and CDR2 is SVGEGT. V shed 4 bases and J shed 1 base, with 4 bases lying between them. This CDR3 contains 12 residues. DNA of the CDR3: TGTGCCAGCAGTTGGGGGAACACTGAAGCTTTCTTT. Its protein product is CASSWGNTEAFF.

The chain combines TRBV6-4 with TRBJ1-1; possibly TRBD1 for D (5 bases). Trimming left V 2 bases short and J 4 bases short, with 11 bases between. Germline CDR1 MRHNA, CDR2 SNTAGT. This CDR3 comprises 14 residues. This chain's CDR3 is CASSDRGVGTEAFF. As DNA, the CDR3 is TGTGCCAGCAGTGACAGGGGTGTTGGCACTGAAGCTTTCTTT.

The V call is TRBV12-5, the J call TRBJ1-3, with no clear D. Germline V gene sequence: CDR1 LGHNT, CDR2 FRNRAP. Trimming took off 3 bases at V and 0 bases at J, with 9 bases between the two ends. The CDR3 length is 15 residues. CDR3 amino acids: CASGFPRSSGNTIYF. DNA of the CDR3: TGTGCTAGTGGTTTTCCCAGGAGCTCTGGAAACACCATATATTTT.